The rows below give T cell receptor beta chains drawn from one sample of a study of cytomegalovirus exposure and HLA in healthy donors. Profiling relied on immunoSEQ multiplex PCR, and the TCRdb table lists in-frame clones only, not all of them. This repertoire shows 60,000 to 75,000 clones, around 82% found once; its top ten account for roughly 8%. The sequenced sample consisted of PBMCs. These TCRs come from a man between 18 and 29 years old in good health and CMV-seropositive. CDR3s include the opening cysteine and the closing phenylalanine or tryptophan.

TRBV2 CASSEGTGYTF
TRBV30 CAWSAYQGNEAFF
TRBV29-1 CSVEEVGSPYEQYF
TRBV29-1 CSVVFGNTEAFF
TRBV6-5 CASSYGTSGYNEQFF
TRBV30 CAWSGTSGTDTQYF
TRBV4-1 CASSLSPGQGNEQYF
TRBV30 CAWRIAGGPDTQYF
TRBV6-5 CASSYSFRAQGYEQYF
TRBV2 CAGGQGTYEQYF
TRBV4-1 CASSQEFRATEAFF
TRBV10-3 CAISDVTGKQPQHF
TRBV30 CAWSSALSGQNQPQHF
TRBV6-5 CASSYWLAGHNEQFF
TRBV15 CATSRTGVNTEAFF
TRBV25-1 CASSVGGPNYGYTF
TRBV30 CAWSDLSRGQGHGYTF
TRBV5-1 CASSLGLEGEQYF
TRBV19 CASSHQGAAQPQHF
TRBV7-6 CASSLKGTADTEAFF
TRBV10-3 CASLPGAVTNEQFF
TRBV9 CASSADFIGTGELFF
TRBV6-1 CASSDQYNEQFF
TRBV2 CASKLAGGMADTQYF
TRBV30 CAWGTGGTDTQYF
TRBV7-8 CASSLEGGGNQPQHF
TRBV6-5 CASSYQTGLDGYTF
TRBV4-1 CASSNRGKVIGNTIYF
TRBV28 CAVGRITTNEKLFF
TRBV11-2 CASSLGLGFYNEQFF
TRBV2 CASSGRTGLYF
TRBV5-1 CASSLSWGRTNYGYTF
TRBV7-2 CASSPAGTSVSETQYF
TRBV4-1 CASSPKTGLNTEAFF
TRBV30 CAWQGQGASSSGANVLTF
TRBV29-1 CSVETALQGVHEQYF
TRBV21-1 CASSKVGVKNTEAFF
TRBV18 CASSPEENTEAFF
TRBV30 CARSGASGYTDTQYF
TRBV2 CASSDWGGSSSYEQYF
TRBV28 CASSSGQNEKLFF
TRBV4-1 CASSYGAGAEAFF
TRBV10-1 CASSEFVASGSQFF
TRBV5-5 CASSVTDDTEAFF
TRBV7-9 CASSYQPGQFF
TRBV7-2 CASSLARVQPQHF
TRBV6-5 CASSTGVYGSGELFF